This T cell receptor (beta chain) was found in a study of tumor and adjacent non-tumor tissue in lung cancer (dated by TCRdb to the late 2010s). About the full investigation: Of the cohort, roughly 12 patients had adenocarcinoma, 2 had squamous cell carcinoma and 1 had small cell lung cancer. Ages among the approximately 15 patients ranged from about 30 to 85 years, there were around ten men and 5 women, and disease was at TNM stage I to III. The study compared bulk TCRbeta repertoires between lung tumor tissue and matched distant non-tumor lung tissue from about 14 lung cancer patients. TCRbeta CDR3 sequencing was performed on about 29 paired specimens, with one tumor sample and one normal lung sample collected per patient. A total of about 130 million productive TCRbeta reads were generated by sequencing, corresponding to an average of roughly 4 million reads per sample.

From the germline V gene, CDR1 is SGHDN and CDR2 is FVKESK. From the cysteine up to the phenylalanine, the CDR3 has a length of 12 residues. The DNA shown is the 36-base CDR3, in frame from base 1. Bulk unsorted tissue served as the source for RNA extraction, and RNA quality was assessed using a NanoDrop ND-1000 and an Agilent 2100. All donors had newly diagnosed lung cancer, had not received prior chemotherapy, and were admitted for thoracic surgery in China between August and November 2014. The study excluded patients who had received radiotherapy or chemotherapy before or who had another cancer at the same time. Surgical tissue pieces of roughly 1-2.2 cm3 were preserved in RNAlater solution and were kept at -80 degrees C until use. Study-wide findings and limitations: Because peripheral blood was not sequenced, the blood TCRbeta repertoires of the lung cancer patients in the study went unexamined. Only approximately 14 patients were included in the cohort, and the need for larger samples and more detailed clinical data was noted by the authors. A significantly larger cumulative share of the repertoire was made up by the top 100 clones in normal lung than in tumor tissue. Neither the sequencing platform nor unique molecular identifiers are named or mentioned anywhere in the methods. TCR diversity was significantly higher in younger patients, and greater tumor TCR diversity was associated with shorter overall survival and shorter disease-free survival. TCR diversity (inverse Simpson) was significantly higher in tumor than in normal lung tissue (roughly 430 vs 170, P = 0.0075, Mann-Whitney U test).

Library method: multiplex PCR. Instrument used: Illumina HiSeq 2500. TCRbeta libraries were constructed through three rounds of nested PCR with primers (Table S4) according to protocols modified from ARM-PCR. Before sequencing, PCR products in the 200-500 bp range were cut out of the gel and cleaned up using the QIAquick gel extraction kit. In the source study's methods: Reads were cleaned using Trimmomatic, were merged into complete CDR3 sequences using FLASH, and were assigned to V(D)J germline segments using MiTCR. Clonal diversity was computed as the inverse Simpson's index with VDJtools. A read counted as productive if the sequence was in-frame and lacked a premature stop codon. TCRdb reworked the public reads: Q25 trimming with fastp, MiXCR clone assembly, productive beta chains retained. Every CDR3 protein is listed once, alongside the most common genes and DNA of its rows. The V and J calls were determined by TCRdb, not by the authors. Counted in this sample were 65,000 to 95,000 distinct CDR3 sequences; under 70% of them appeared once. The top ten constitute over 9.5% of the sample.

Comments on this clonotype: There is no known antigen for this receptor. A read error may be the cause here, since a much bigger clone is one base away.

The rearranged chain carries TRBV14 and TRBJ2-3; no D gene is confidently identified. The source is a woman aged 70-85 years with non-small cell lung cancer. The sample taken for sequencing was lung tumor tissue. The DNA sequence reads TGTGCCAGCAGCCTAGCTAGTTATACGGAGTATTTT. Its translation is CASSLASYTEYF.